This entry features one T cell receptor (beta chain) sequence. The sample comes from a study of blood T cell repertoires in COVID-19. Study overall: Researchers got acute and convalescent COVID-19 samples from the United States, Italy and Spain. Sources were T cells, B-cell-depleted T cells, or PBMCs; the material itself was cDNA or gDNA.

Data came from immunoSEQ multiplex PCR; TCRdb stores just in-frame clones and leaves some out. The sample lists 250,000 to 300,000 clones; approximately 87% were seen once. CDR1 is MNHEY, CDR2 SMNVEV, per germline (reference sequence). Trimming cost V 7 bases and J 5 bases; bases outside gene matches: 8. The CDR3 totals 14 residues. Those enrolled in Seattle joined during active infection and were followed longitudinally afterward. This TCR came from a woman aged 25-40 years with COVID-19, enrolled during active disease. Sequencing was done on a sample of peripheral blood. The rearrangement joins TRBV27 to TRBJ2-1; 7 bases match TRBD2. The CDR3 reads CASTWGGPHNEQFF. The CDR3 coding sequence is TGTGCCAGCACTTGGGGGGGTCCCCACAATGAGCAGTTCTTC.